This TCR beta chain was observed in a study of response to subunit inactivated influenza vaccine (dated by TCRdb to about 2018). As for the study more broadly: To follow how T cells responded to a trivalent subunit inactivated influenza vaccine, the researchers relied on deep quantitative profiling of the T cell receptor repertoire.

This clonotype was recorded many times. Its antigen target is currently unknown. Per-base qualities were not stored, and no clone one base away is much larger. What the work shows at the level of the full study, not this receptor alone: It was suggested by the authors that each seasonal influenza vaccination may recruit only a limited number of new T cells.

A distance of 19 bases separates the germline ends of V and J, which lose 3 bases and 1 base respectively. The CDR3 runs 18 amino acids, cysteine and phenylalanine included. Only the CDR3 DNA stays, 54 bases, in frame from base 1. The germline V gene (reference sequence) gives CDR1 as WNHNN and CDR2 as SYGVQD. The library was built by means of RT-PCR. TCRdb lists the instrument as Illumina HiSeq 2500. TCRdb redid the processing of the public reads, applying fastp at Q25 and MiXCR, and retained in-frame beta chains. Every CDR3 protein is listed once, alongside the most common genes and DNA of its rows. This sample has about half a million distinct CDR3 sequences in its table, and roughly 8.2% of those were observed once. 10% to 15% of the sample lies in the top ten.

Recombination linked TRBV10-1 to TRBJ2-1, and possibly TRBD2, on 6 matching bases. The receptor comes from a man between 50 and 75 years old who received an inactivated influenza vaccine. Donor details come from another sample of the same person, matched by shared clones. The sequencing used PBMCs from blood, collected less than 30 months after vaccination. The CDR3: CASSDRFLGGASYNEQFF. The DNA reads TGCGCCAGCAGTGATCGATTCCTAGGCGGGGCATCCTACAATGAGCAGTTCTTC.